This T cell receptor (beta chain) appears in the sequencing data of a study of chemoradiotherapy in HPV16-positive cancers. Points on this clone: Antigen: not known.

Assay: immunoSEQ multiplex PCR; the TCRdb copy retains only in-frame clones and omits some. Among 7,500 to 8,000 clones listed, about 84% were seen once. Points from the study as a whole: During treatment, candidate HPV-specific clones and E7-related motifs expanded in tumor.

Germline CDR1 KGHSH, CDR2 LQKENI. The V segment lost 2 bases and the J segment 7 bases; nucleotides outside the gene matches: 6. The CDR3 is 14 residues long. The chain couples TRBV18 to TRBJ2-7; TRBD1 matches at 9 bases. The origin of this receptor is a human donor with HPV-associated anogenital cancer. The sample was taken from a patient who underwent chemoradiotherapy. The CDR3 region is CASSPDRGGEEQYF. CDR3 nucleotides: TGTGCCAGCTCACCAGACAGGGGGGGGGAAGAGCAGTACTTC.